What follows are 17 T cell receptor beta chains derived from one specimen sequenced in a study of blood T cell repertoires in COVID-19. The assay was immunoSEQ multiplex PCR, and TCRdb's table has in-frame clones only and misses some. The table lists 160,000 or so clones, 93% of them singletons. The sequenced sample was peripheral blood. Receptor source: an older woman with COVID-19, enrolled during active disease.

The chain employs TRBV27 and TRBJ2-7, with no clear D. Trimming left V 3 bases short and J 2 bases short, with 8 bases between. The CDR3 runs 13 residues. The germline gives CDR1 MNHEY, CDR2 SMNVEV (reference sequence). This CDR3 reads CASSFGEAYEQYF. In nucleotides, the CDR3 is TGTGCCAGCAGTTTCGGCGAGGCCTACGAGCAGTACTTC.

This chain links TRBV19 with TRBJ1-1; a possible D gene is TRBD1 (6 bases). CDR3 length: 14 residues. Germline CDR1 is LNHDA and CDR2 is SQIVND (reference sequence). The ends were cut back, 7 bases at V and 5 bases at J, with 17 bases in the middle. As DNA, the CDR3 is TGTGCCAGTAAAGTCCGGGGGGCTGAAACTGAAGCTTTCTTT. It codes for CASKVRGAETEAFF.

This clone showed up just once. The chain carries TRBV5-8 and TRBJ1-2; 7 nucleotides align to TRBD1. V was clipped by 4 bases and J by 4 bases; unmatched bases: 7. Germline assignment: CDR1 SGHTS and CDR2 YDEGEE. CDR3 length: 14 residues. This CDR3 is CASSPRQGGYGYTF. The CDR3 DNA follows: TGTGCCAGCAGCCCCAGACAGGGTGGCTATGGCTACACCTTC.

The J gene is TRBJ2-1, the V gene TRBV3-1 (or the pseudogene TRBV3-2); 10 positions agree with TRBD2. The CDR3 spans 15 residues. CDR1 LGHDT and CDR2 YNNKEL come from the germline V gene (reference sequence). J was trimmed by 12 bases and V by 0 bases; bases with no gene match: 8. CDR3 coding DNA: TGTGCCAGCAGCCAAGATCCCAGCGGGGGGGCCGGGCAGTTCTTC. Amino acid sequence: CASSQDPSGGAGQFF.

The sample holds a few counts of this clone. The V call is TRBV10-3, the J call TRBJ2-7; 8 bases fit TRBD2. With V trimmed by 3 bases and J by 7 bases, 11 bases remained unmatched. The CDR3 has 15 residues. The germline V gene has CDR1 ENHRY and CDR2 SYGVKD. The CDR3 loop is CAISEKEAGAYEQYF. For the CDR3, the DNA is TGTGCCATCAGTGAAAAGGAAGCGGGGGCGTATGAGCAGTACTTC.

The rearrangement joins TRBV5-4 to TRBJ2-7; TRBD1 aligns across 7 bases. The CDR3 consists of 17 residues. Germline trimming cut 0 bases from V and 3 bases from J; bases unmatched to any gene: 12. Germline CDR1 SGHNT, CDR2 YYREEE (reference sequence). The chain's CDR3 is CASSLANRGKKNYEQYF. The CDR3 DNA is TGTGCCAGCAGCTTGGCGAACAGGGGTAAGAAGAACTACGAGCAGTACTTC.

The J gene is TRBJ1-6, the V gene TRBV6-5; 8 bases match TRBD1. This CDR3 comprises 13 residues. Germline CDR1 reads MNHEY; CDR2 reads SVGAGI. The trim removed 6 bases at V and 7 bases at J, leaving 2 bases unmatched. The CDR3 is CASRRDRNSPLHF. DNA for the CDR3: TGTGCCAGCAGACGGGACAGGAATTCACCCCTCCACTTT.

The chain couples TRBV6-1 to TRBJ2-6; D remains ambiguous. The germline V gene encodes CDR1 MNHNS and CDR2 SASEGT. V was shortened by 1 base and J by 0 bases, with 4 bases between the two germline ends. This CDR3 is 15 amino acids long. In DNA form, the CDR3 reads TGTGCCAGCAGTGAAGGGAGCTCTGGGGCCAACGTCCTGACTTTC. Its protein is CASSEGSSGANVLTF.

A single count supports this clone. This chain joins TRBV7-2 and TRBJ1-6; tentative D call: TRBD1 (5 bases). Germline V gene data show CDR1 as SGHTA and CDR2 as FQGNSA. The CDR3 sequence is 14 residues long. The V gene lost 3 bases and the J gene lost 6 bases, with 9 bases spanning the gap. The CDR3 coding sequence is TGTGCCAGCAGCTTTGGGGGGGGTAATTCACCCCTCCACTTT. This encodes CASSFGGGNSPLHF.

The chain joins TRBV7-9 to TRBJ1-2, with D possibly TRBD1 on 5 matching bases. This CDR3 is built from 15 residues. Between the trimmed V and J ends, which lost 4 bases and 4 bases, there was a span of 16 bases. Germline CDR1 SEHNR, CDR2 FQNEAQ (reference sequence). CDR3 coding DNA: TGTGCCAGCAGCTCCCGACAGCCGTATGGCTATGGCTACACCTTC. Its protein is CASSSRQPYGYGYTF. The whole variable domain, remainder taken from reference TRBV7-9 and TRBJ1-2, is DTGVSQNPRHKITKRGQNVTFRCDPISEHNRLYWYRQTLGQGPEFLTYFQNEAQLEKSRLLSDRFSAERPKGSFSTLEIQRTEQGDSAMYLCASSSRQPYGYGYTFGSGTRLTVV.

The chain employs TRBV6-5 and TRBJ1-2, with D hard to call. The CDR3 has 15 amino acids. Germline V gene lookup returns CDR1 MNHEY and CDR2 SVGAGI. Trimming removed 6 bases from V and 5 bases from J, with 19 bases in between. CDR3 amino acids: CASSQTWASLYGYTF. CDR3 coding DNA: TGTGCCAGCAGCCAAACTTGGGCCAGCCTATATGGCTACACCTTC.

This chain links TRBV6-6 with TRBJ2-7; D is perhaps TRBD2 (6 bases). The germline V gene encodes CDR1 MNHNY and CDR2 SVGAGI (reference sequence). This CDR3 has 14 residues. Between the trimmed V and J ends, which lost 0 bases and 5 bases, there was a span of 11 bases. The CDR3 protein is CASSYSGGVNEQYF. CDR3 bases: TGTGCCAGCAGTTACTCGGGGGGTGTGAACGAGCAGTACTTC.

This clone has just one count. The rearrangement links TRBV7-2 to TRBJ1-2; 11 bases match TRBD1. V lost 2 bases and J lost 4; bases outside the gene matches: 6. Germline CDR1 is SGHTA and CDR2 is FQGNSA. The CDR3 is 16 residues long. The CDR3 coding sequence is TGTGCCAGCAGCTTACCGTGGACAGGGGGCAGCTATGGCTACACCTTC. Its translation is CASSLPWTGGSYGYTF.

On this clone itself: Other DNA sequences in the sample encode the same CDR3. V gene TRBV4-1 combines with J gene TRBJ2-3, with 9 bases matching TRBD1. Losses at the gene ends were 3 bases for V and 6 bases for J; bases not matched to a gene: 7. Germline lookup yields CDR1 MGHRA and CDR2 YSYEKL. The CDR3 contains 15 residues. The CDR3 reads CASSHSGQGTDTQYF. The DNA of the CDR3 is TGCGCCAGCAGCCATTCGGGACAGGGAACCGATACGCAGTATTTT.

The CDR3 DNA reads as TGTGCCAGCAGCAAAGGAGGACAGGGCTCGCTTAACTATGGCTACACCTTC. Translation gives CASSKGGQGSLNYGYTF. V gene TRBV21-1 combines with J gene TRBJ1-2; the D call in the table, TRBD1, was not verified against the DNA. TRBV21-1 is a pseudogene segment. The CDR3 is 17 residues long.

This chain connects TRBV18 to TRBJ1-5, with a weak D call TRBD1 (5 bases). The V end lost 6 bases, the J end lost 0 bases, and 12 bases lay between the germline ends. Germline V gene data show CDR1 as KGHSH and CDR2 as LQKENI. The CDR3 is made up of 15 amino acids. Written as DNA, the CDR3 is TGTGCCAGCTCCCAGGGCCCGGATAGCAATCAGCCCCAGCATTTT. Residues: CASSQGPDSNQPQHF.

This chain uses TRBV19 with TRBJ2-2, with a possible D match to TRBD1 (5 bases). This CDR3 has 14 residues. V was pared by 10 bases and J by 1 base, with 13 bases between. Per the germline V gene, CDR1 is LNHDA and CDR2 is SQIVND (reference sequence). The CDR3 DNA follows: TGTGCCACACTTAAAAGGGGGAACACCGGGGAGCTGTTTTTT. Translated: CATLKRGNTGELFF.